Reported below is one T cell receptor (beta chain). No antigen is known for it. Base-call qualities are not available, and no considerably larger clone is one nucleotide away. Its CDR3 holds 15 amino acids, cysteine through phenylalanine. CDR3 DNA is the only sequence kept; it has 45 bases, read in frame from the first base. Taken from the germline V gene, the CDR1 and CDR2 loops are SGHDT and YYEEEE. At the junction V is shortened by 1 base and J by 5 bases, with 13 bases in between. The donors were healthy, HIV-negative adults with no recently reported acute infections or vaccinations. Every donor was a Caucasian adult residing in Nashville, Tennessee, USA. The CD8 memory samples were a combination of magnetically selected CD45RO+ cells and CCR7-negative CD45RA+ effector memory (TemRA) cells. Blood was obtained by leukapheresis, after which PBMCs were separated by Ficoll-Histopaque density gradient centrifugation and cryopreserved in liquid nitrogen vapor phase. Purity and quantity of every magnetically sorted T cell population were checked by analytical flow cytometry. Genomic DNA was isolated from each sorted fraction and quantified by UV absorbance on a Nanodrop 2000c.

The data originate from a study of shared clonotypes between healthy human individuals (dated by TCRdb to the early 2020s). Turning to the overall study: A couple of women and a few men aged 18 to 49 years were included in the cohort. Per donor, three plates each were used for CD4 naive and CD4 memory, two for CD8 naive, and one for CD8 memory. To estimate repertoire size and how much clonotypes are shared between individuals, the study performed deep sequencing of blood TCR repertoires from five healthy adults. Different laboratories and diverse techniques were used to prepare libraries and sequence TCR repertoires, to increase sequencing depth and limit assay-specific biases. Leukapheresis yielded between about 0.8 and 8.9 billion PBMCs per donor. The paper as a whole reports these results and caveats: Estimated clonotype richness was generally larger for naive than for memory subsets. Rarefaction of sorted-subset datasets indicated incomplete sequencing despite the large sequencing depth. Compared with non-shared clonotypes, the clonotypes found in all four sorted-subset donors had higher generation probabilities. Based on pairwise subsampling, the degree of clonotype sharing among donors was expected to be affected by sequencing depth. Only blood was sampled, and tissue TCR repertoires likely differ from those in blood. When a handful of donors were compared, the shared fraction of clonotypes was approximately 5% for naive CD4, around 3.5% for naive CD8, 2% to 2.5% for memory CD4, and 0.3% to 0.5% for memory CD8. The small number of donors limited the genetic and exposure-history diversity represented.

Using the deep immunoSEQ assay, TCR CDR3 regions were amplified from genomic DNA by multiplex PCR. Extracted genomic DNA from each cell subset was spread evenly across all wells of several immunoSEQ 96-well plates, with each plate serving as a replicate. For sorted subsets, around 0.2 ug of genomic DNA, equivalent to around 31,000 T cell genomes, went into each replicate PCR. Purified libraries were quantified with a Qubit 3.0 fluorometer, sized on a Bioanalyzer 2100, and re-quantified with the KAPA Library Quantification kit. A separate single-read 150-cycle Illumina NextSeq 550 flow cell was used to sequence each immunoSEQ 96-well plate. Per the original workflow: The immunoSEQ output contained only junctional sequences without quality scores, so filtering could not match that applied to full-length reads. To assign V/J genes and CDR3, sequences were annotated using PyIR, a Python wrapper for IgBLAST v1.9, with IMGT germline references. Reads with weak V/J assignments (E-value above 1e-6), missing CDR3, stop codons, out-of-frame junctions, or ambiguous translated residues were removed. V3J clonotypes were defined by identical inferred V gene, J gene, and CDR3 amino acid sequence. To compute the percentage overlap between repertoires, the number of shared unique clonotypes was divided by the size of the smaller repertoire. Three approaches were used to assess repertoire richness: RTK rarefaction, the Chao1 estimator, and Recon v2.1 estimates of unobserved clonotypes. Generation probabilities for all TCRbeta clonotypes obtained by the gDNA method from four donors were computed using OLGA. Imported from immuneACCESS, the table was reduced by TCRdb to in-frame sequences with V and J called. These copies leave out some clones; in studies compared against another copy, an unresolved V gene accounts for under half, and the cause of the remainder is not known. Clone size and the V and J calls come from that table; the DNA yielded D and trimming. This sample holds under 350,000 clones; around 87% were observed only once. Under 20% of the sample rests with the top ten.

The TCR comes from a man younger than 35 in good health. The sequenced sample was memory CD8+ T cells sorted from blood. The cell subset or site label corresponds to: CD45RO+ cells pooled with CCR7-negative TemRA cells. The rearranged segments are TRBV5-6 and TRBJ1-5, with TRBD1 tentatively as D gene (6 bases match). The nucleotides are TGTGCCAGCAGCTTGATGGGGGCGGCGGATCAGCCCCAGCATTTT. Its protein product is CASSLMGAADQPQHF.